These 12 T cell receptor beta chains share one sample of origin, sequenced in a study of cytomegalovirus exposure and HLA in healthy donors. The PCR contained 60 Vbeta and 13 Jbeta primers. Libraries were prepared by immunoSEQ multiplex PCR; TCRdb keeps only in-frame clonotypes and omits some of them. In the table there are 130,000 to 150,000 clones, about 80% of which are singletons. The sequencing sample was made of PBMCs. The receptors were gathered from a male donor in good health and CMV-seronegative.

The chain carries TRBV15 and TRBJ1-5; D is ambiguous. This CDR3 spans 13 amino acids. V was clipped by 3 bases and J by 3 bases, with 6 bases between them. The V gene's germline CDR1 is LNHNV and CDR2 YYDKDF (reference sequence). CDR3 sequence reads: CATSRSPNQPQHF. In DNA form, the CDR3 reads TGTGCCACCAGCAGGAGCCCCAATCAGCCCCAGCATTTT.

The chain is built from TRBV11-2 and TRBJ2-2, with 8 bases that match TRBD1. The V segment lost 5 bases and the J segment 7 bases; nucleotides outside the gene matches: 6. Germline V gives CDR1 SGHAT, CDR2 FQNNGV. The length of the CDR3 is 14 residues. CDR3 protein: CASSRLTGVGELFF. CDR3 DNA sequence: TGTGCCAGCAGCCGCCTGACAGGGGTCGGGGAGCTGTTTTTT.

The count of this clone is one. The V gene is TRBV5-1, the J gene TRBJ2-3; tentatively, D is TRBD1 (6 bases). Germline assignment: CDR1 SGHRS and CDR2 YFSETQ. Trimming took off 4 bases at V and 6 bases at J, with 9 bases between the two ends. The CDR3 has 12 amino acids. The CDR3 DNA reads TGCGCCAGCAGCACCGACAGGGATACGCAGTATTTT. It codes for CASSTDRDTQYF.

The chain has TRBV7-9 and TRBJ2-7; D gene ambiguous. Looked up from germline, CDR1 is SEHNR and CDR2 is FQNEAQ (reference sequence). Trimming pared 4 bases from V and 4 bases from J, leaving 8 bases between. The CDR3 has 12 amino acids. The CDR3 DNA reads as TGTGCCAGCAGCTACTTTGGTTACGAGCAGTACTTC. This codes for CASSYFGYEQYF.

V and J are TRBV28 and TRBJ1-1, with D unclear. Trimming left V 5 bases short and J 6 bases short, with 22 bases between. Germline V lookup: CDR1 MDHEN, CDR2 SYDVKM. The CDR3 is made up of 16 amino acids. In nucleotides, the CDR3 is TGTGCCAGCAGTCTAGGCCCGGGAACATGGAAGGCTGAAGCTTTCTTT. It is translated as CASSLGPGTWKAEAFF.

This sequence joins TRBV7-2 and TRBJ2-3, with 10 nucleotides matching TRBD2. The CDR3 extends over 18 amino acids. J was trimmed by 3 bases and V by 1 base; bases with no gene match: 10. Germline V gene lookup returns CDR1 SGHTA and CDR2 FQGNSA. The DNA of the CDR3 is TGTGCCAGCAGCTTAGGCAGCGGGGGGGCCATTTATACAGATACGCAGTATTTT. It is translated as CASSLGSGGAIYTDTQYF. The complete variable domain, with remaining parts taken from reference TRBV7-2 and TRBJ2-3, reads GAGVSQSPSNKVTEKGKDVELRCDPISGHTALYWYRQSLGQGLEFLIYFQGNSAPDKSGLPSDRFSAERTGGSVSTLTIQRTQQEDSAVYLCASSLGSGGAIYTDTQYFGPGTRLTVL.

The V gene is TRBV5-6, the J gene TRBJ1-2, with 9 bases lining up with TRBD1. The CDR3 has 16 amino acids. J lost 1 base, V lost 4 bases, and 8 bases had no gene match. Looked up from germline, CDR1 is SGHDT and CDR2 is YYEEEE. The CDR3: CASSRIPGQGNYGYTF. DNA for the CDR3: TGTGCCAGCAGCCGTATCCCGGGACAGGGTAACTATGGCTACACCTTC. The variable domain in full, with the rest retrieved from reference TRBV5-6 and TRBJ1-2, is DAGVTQSPTHLIKTRGQQVTLRCSPKSGHDTVSWYQQALGQGPQFIFQYYEEEERQRGNFPDRFSGHQFPNYSSELNVNALLLGDSALYLCASSRIPGQGNYGYTFGSGTRLTVV.

J is TRBJ1-4 and V is TRBV27, with D possibly TRBD1 on 6 matching bases. Germline-derived CDR1 and CDR2 are MNHEY and SMNVEV (reference sequence). V was clipped by 5 bases and J by 0 bases, with 13 bases between them. The CDR3 contains 16 residues. CDR3 DNA: TGTGCCAGCAGTCCCGGACAGCGATCAACTAATGAAAAACTGTTTTTT. It yields the protein CASSPGQRSTNEKLFF.

V is TRBV6-5 and J is TRBJ1-2, with 8 bases lining up with TRBD1. Germline V CDR1 and CDR2: MNHEY, SVGAGI. The CDR3 sequence is 15 residues long. V was pared by 7 bases and J by 4 bases, with 11 bases of the junction left unmatched. This CDR3 reads CASTKRGTGFYGYTF. The DNA of the CDR3 is TGTGCCAGCACTAAACGGGGGACAGGATTCTATGGCTACACCTTC.

The chain is built from TRBV27 and TRBJ1-4; D gene uncertain. Trimming stripped 6 bases from V and 3 bases from J, with 11 bases between. There are 14 residues in the CDR3. Germline CDR1 and CDR2: MNHEY and SMNVEV (reference sequence). In DNA form, the CDR3 reads TGTGCCAGCAGGGGCCACGGGGCTAATGAAAAACTGTTTTTT. Its protein product is CASRGHGANEKLFF. The full variable domain, completed using reference TRBV27 and TRBJ1-4, is EAQVTQNPRYLITVTGKKLTVTCSQNMNHEYMSWYRQDPGLGLRQIYYSMNVEVTDKGDVPEGYKVSRKEKRNFPLILESPSPNQTSLYFCASRGHGANEKLFFGSGTQLSVL.

V usage is TRBV27 and J usage is TRBJ1-1; D call uncertain. The CDR3 sequence is 13 residues long. From germline, CDR1 is MNHEY and CDR2 SMNVEV (reference sequence). The V end lost 3 bases, the J end lost 1 base, and 6 bases lay between the germline ends. CDR3 bases: TGTGCCAGCAGTTTCTTCAGGAACACTGAAGCTTTCTTT. Protein: CASSFFRNTEAFF.

V and J are TRBV9 and TRBJ1-2; D call uncertain. V was cut by 4 bases and J by 7 bases, with 20 bases left in between. There are 15 residues in the CDR3. Germline assignment: CDR1 SGDLS and CDR2 YYNGEE. The CDR3 sequence: CASSPSSVPLGGYTF. The DNA of the CDR3 is TGTGCCAGCAGCCCCTCATCAGTCCCTCTTGGTGGCTACACCTTC. The full variable domain, with the rest looked up from reference TRBV9 and TRBJ1-2, is DSGVTQTPKHLITATGQRVTLRCSPRSGDLSVYWYQQSLDQGLQFLIQYYNGEERAKGNILERFSAQQFPDLHSELNLSSLELGDSALYFCASSPSSVPLGGYTFGSGTRLTVV.